The next 10 T cell receptor beta chains were all read from a single sample in a study of PD-1 blockade in classical Hodgkin lymphoma. Relapse was seen in all patients after autologous stem cell transplantation, and brentuximab vedotin exposure was variable. This table comes from immunoSEQ multiplex PCR, and its TCRdb copy is limited to in-frame clones, with some not included. There are around 99,000 clones in the sample; roughly 79% occur only once, and under 20% lies in the top ten. The sequencing here drew on peripheral blood mononuclear cells (PBMCs), taken before the second cycle of nivolumab. The receptor source for this set is a human donor with classical Hodgkin lymphoma.

The V call is TRBV10-1, the J call TRBJ1-2; no reliable D call. The germline V gene has CDR1 WNHNN and CDR2 SYGVQD (reference sequence). The V gene lost 3 bases and the J gene lost 6 bases, with 17 bases spanning the gap. The CDR3 loop spans 15 amino acids. The CDR3 sequence is CASSDSRRGSDGYTF. The CDR3 nucleotides read TGCGCCAGCAGTGATTCTCGAAGAGGGTCAGATGGCTACACCTTC.

This rearrangement joins TRBV5-1 to TRBJ2-7; 7 bases map to TRBD1. Unmatched junction bases numbered 7, after V lost 0 bases and J lost 1 base. The CDR3 extends over 16 amino acids. Germline loops: CDR1 SGHRS, CDR2 YFSETQ. The CDR3 here is CASSLEGQRPSYEQYF. Written as DNA, the CDR3 is TGCGCCAGCAGCTTGGAGGGACAGAGACCATCCTACGAGCAGTACTTC.

The chain has TRBV6-1 and TRBJ1-1; TRBD1 is a possible D gene (6 bases). V lost 4 bases to trimming and J lost 5 bases, with 11 bases between them. The CDR3 is 13 residues long. The germline V gene encodes CDR1 MNHNS and CDR2 SASEGT. CDR3 nucleotide sequence: TGTGCCAGCAGTGCTACAGGGAAAACTGAAGCTTTCTTT. It translates to CASSATGKTEAFF.

This chain joins TRBV21-1 and TRBJ1-5. TRBV21-1 represents a pseudogene. The CDR3 has 13 amino acids. CDR3 sequence (DNA): TGTGCCAGCAAGAAGGGATACGGTCAGCCCCAGCATTTT. As protein: CASKKGYGQPQHF.

This clone turned up a few times. The chain recombines TRBV28 with TRBJ2-5, with 8 bases identical to TRBD1. The germline gives CDR1 MDHEN, CDR2 SYDVKM. Germline trimming cut 5 bases from V and 4 bases from J; bases unmatched to any gene: 3. The CDR3 consists of 13 residues. CDR3 protein: CASSPTGVETQYF. The CDR3 bases are TGTGCCAGCAGTCCGACAGGGGTAGAGACCCAGTACTTC.

The chain recombines TRBV30 with TRBJ1-1; TRBD1 might be the D (6 bases). Trimming left V 4 bases short and J 5 bases short, with 11 bases between. This CDR3 is 12 amino acids long. CDR1 and CDR2 (germline): GTSNPN, SVGIG (reference sequence). The CDR3 nucleotides are TGTGCCTGGATTACAGGGAGGACTGAAGCTTTCTTT. Translating gives CAWITGRTEAFF.

The gene calls are TRBV28 and TRBJ1-1; a possible D gene is TRBD1 (5 bases). V was cut by 4 bases and J by 6 bases, with 9 bases left in between. This CDR3 comprises 12 residues. Per the germline V gene, CDR1 is MDHEN and CDR2 is SYDVKM. The CDR3 region is CASSSQGAEAFF. The CDR3 DNA reads TGTGCCAGCAGTTCTCAGGGAGCTGAAGCTTTCTTT.

The chain carries TRBV5-1 and TRBJ2-1; 10 nucleotides match TRBD2. This CDR3 contains 15 residues. The germline CDR1 and CDR2 sequences are SGHRS and YFSETQ. Trimming removed 4 bases from V and 5 bases from J; junction bases left unmatched: 6. CDR3 sequence: CASSMRTSGDNEQFF. For the CDR3, the DNA is TGCGCCAGCAGCATGCGGACTAGCGGTGACAATGAGCAGTTCTTC.

In this sample, this clone turned up many times. CDR3 amino acids: CASSLRGPHEKLFF. In nucleotides, the CDR3 is TGTGCCAGCAGCCTGAGGGGGCCCCATGAAAAACTGTTTTTT. The chain carries TRBV21-1 and TRBJ1-4; the D call in the table, TRBD1, was not verified against the DNA. TRBV21-1 is a known pseudogene. The CDR3 totals 14 residues.

The gene calls are TRBV7-6 and TRBJ2-5; the match to TRBD2 covers 11 bases. Germline V gives CDR1 SGHVS, CDR2 FNYEAQ. V gave up 2 bases and J gave up 2 bases; unmatched junction bases: 4. The CDR3 spans 16 residues. CDR3 residues: CASSLSLAGGQETQYF. In DNA, the CDR3 is TGTGCCAGCAGCTTAAGTCTAGCGGGAGGACAAGAGACCCAGTACTTC.